The next 2 T cell receptor beta chains were all read from a single sample in a study of blood T cell repertoires in COVID-19. The data were produced by immunoSEQ multiplex PCR, yet TCRdb's version contains in-frame clones alone and is incomplete. The repertoire holds approximately 47,000 clones, with around 86% as singletons. The specimen was peripheral blood. The receptors originated from a woman of 80 years or more with COVID-19, enrolled during active disease.

The V gene is TRBV3-1 (or the pseudogene TRBV3-2), the J gene TRBJ2-5; D is undetermined. Germline lookup yields CDR1 LGHDT and CDR2 YNNKEL (reference sequence). The V and J ends lost 3 bases and 5 bases respectively, with 13 bases between them. This CDR3 spans 14 amino acids. The CDR3 is CASSHRSGPETQYF. The DNA for the CDR3 is TGTGCCAGCAGCCATCGAAGTGGCCCGGAGACCCAGTACTTC.

This clone was found once. The V and J genes are TRBV2 and TRBJ1-4, with D unclear. V was shortened by 4 bases and J by 8 bases, with 14 bases between the two germline ends. This CDR3 contains 14 residues. Looked up from germline, CDR1 is SNHLY and CDR2 is FYNNEI. CDR3 nucleotide sequence: TGTGCCAGCAGTGTCAGGCTTGGTCCGGAAAAACTGTTTTTT. This translates into CASSVRLGPEKLFF.